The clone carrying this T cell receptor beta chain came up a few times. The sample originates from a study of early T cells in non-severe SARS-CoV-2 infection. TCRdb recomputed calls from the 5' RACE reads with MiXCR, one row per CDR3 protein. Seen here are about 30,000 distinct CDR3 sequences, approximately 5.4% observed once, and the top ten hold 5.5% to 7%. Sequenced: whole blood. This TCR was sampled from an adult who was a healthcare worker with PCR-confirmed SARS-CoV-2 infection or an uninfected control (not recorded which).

The CDR3 loop is CASSEPTGSSYNEQFF. DNA for the CDR3: TGCGCCAGCAGTGAGCCCACAGGGAGCTCCTACAATGAGCAGTTCTTC. The rearrangement links TRBV10-2 to TRBJ2-1, with a tentative D call TRBD1 (6 bases). CDR1 and CDR2 from the germline V gene are WSHSY and SAAADI. V was trimmed by 2 bases and J by 0 bases, leaving 11 bases between them. The CDR3 length is 16 residues.